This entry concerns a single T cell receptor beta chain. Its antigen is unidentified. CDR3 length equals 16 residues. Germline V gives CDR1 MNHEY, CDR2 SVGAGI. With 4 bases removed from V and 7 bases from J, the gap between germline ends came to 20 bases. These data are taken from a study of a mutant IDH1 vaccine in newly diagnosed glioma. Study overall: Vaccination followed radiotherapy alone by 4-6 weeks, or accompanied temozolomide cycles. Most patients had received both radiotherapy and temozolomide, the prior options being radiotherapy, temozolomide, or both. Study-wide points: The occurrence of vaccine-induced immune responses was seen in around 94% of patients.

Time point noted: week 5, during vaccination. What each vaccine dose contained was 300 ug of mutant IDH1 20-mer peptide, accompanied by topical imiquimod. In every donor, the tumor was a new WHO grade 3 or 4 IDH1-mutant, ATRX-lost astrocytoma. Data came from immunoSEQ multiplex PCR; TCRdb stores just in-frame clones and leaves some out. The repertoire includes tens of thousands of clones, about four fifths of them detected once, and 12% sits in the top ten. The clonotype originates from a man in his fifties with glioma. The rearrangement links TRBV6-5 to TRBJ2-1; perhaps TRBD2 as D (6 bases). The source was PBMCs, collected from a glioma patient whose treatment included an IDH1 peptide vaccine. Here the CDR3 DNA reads TGTGCCAGCAGTTCCCGGGTAGCGGCCCATCGGAATGAGCAGTTCTTC. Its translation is CASSSRVAAHRNEQFF.